This T cell receptor beta chain was profiled in a study of blood T cell repertoires in COVID-19. Study at large: The samples span acute and convalescent COVID-19 from the United States, Italy and Spain. PBMCs, B-cell-depleted T cells, or T cells provided the cDNA or gDNA that made up the material.

Recruited during active infection, patients (from Seattle) were subsequently followed longitudinally. Authors' processing steps: Amplification from reference gene primers served as the basis for estimated nucleated cell counts. The table came from immunoSEQ multiplex PCR; TCRdb's copy has only in-frame clones and leaves some out. D and trimming were read from the DNA, whereas the V and J calls and clone size are those reported in that table. The table has a few hundred thousand clones, approximately 90% seen once. This CDR3 spans 17 amino acids. The germline V gene encodes CDR1 SEHNR and CDR2 FQNEAQ (reference sequence). Trimming removed 0 bases at V and 4 bases at J, with 13 bases between.

The chain joins TRBV7-9 to TRBJ1-6; D is uncertain. The TCR was taken from a man between 50 and 59 years old with COVID-19, enrolled during active disease. Sequenced material: peripheral blood. For the CDR3, the DNA is TGTGCCAGCAGCTTAGCGTGGGAGGGTCTGTATAATTCACCCCTCCACTTT. Translating gives CASSLAWEGLYNSPLHF.